This T cell receptor beta chain stems from a study of response to subunit inactivated influenza vaccine. TCRdb independently ran MiXCR on the RT-PCR reads; one entry per CDR3 protein. The sample records about 800,000 distinct CDR3 sequences, 21% being singletons. There are many counts of this clonotype. The sequence was obtained from a man aged 50 to 59 who received an inactivated influenza vaccine. The material sequenced was PBMCs from blood, taken 5 days after vaccination.

DNA for the CDR3: TGTGCCAGCAGCCTCGGACTTAGCACAGATACGCAGTATTTT. It encodes CASSLGLSTDTQYF. This chain links TRBV7-2 with TRBJ2-3; D may be TRBD2 (5 bases). V was shortened by 5 bases and J by 0 bases, with 9 bases between the two germline ends. This CDR3 comprises 14 residues. CDR1 and CDR2 from the germline V gene are SGHTA and FQGNSA.